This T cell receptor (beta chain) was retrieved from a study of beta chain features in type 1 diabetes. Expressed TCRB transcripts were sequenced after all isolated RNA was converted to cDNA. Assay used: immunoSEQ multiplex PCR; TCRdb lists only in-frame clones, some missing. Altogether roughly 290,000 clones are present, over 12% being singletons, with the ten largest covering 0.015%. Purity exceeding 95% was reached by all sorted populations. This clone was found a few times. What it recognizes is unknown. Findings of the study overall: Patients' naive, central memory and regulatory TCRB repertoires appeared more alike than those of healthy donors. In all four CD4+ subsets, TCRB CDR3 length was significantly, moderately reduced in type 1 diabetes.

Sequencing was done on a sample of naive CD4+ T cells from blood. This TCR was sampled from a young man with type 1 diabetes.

The CDR3: CASSLDPPPLAGGLNEQFF. The CDR3 coding sequence is TGTGCCAGCAGCTTAGACCCGCCCCCTCTAGCGGGAGGCCTCAATGAGCAGTTCTTC. The V and J genes are TRBV11-2 and TRBJ2-1; 11 positions match TRBD2. V dropped 0 bases and J dropped 6; count of bases not matched to a gene: 13. Per germline, CDR1 SGHAT and CDR2 FQNNGV. This CDR3 spans 19 amino acids.